This TCR beta chain was sequenced for a study of T cell responses to AZD1222 COVID-19 vaccine. As regards this clone: Its specificity is unknown. Other DNA sequences within the sample encode an identical CDR3.

Looked up from germline, CDR1 is SGHTA and CDR2 is FQGNSA. V gave up 2 bases and J gave up 0 bases, with 3 bases separating them. This CDR3 comprises 13 residues. Study results and limitations: It was only five to seven AZD1222 recipients who were seropositive at baseline. Females made up more of the donors, who were largely white British, and clonal diversity may have come out too low.

Only in-frame clones appear in the TCRdb table, and some are missing; sequencing was by immunoSEQ multiplex PCR. The profile shows 120,000 to 150,000 clones, approximately 90% of them singletons. The clonotype was recovered from an adult who received the AZD1222 COVID-19 vaccine. This specimen consisted of peripheral blood, obtained 28 days after the second AZD1222 dose. The genes are TRBV7-2 and TRBJ2-3; D is uncertain. CDR3 region: CASSLISTDTQYF. The CDR3 nucleotides are TGTGCCAGCAGCTTAATCAGCACAGATACGCAGTATTTT.